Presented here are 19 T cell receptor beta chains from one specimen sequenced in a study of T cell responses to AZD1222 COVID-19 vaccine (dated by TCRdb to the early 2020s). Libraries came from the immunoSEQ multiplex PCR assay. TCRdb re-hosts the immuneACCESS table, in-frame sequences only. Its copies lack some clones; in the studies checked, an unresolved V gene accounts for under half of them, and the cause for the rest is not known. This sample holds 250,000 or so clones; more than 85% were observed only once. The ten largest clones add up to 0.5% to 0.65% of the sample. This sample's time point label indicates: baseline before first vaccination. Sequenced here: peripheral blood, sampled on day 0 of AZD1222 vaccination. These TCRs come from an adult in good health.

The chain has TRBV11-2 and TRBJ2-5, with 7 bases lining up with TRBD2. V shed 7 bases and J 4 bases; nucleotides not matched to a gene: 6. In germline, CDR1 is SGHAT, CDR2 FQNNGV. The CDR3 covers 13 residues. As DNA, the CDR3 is TGTGCCAGCAACCCGGGGAGGGGAGAGACCCAGTACTTC. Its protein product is CASNPGRGETQYF.

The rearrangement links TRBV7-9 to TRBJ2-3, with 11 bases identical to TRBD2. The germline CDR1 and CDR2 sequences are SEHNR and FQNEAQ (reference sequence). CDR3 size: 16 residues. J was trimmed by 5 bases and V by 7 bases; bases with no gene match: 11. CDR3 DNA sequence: TGTGCCAGCACCCCACCTTTAGCGGGAGGGGTAGATACGCAGTATTTT. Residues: CASTPPLAGGVDTQYF.

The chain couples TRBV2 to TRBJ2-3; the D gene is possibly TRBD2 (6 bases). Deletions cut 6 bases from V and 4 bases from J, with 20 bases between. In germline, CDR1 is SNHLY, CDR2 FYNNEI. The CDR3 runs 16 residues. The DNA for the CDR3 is TGTGCCAGCAGGACGGGACTCTCCCCCCCCGCAGATACGCAGTATTTT. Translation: CASRTGLSPPADTQYF.

For the CDR3, the DNA is TGTGCCAGCAGCCAAGCGGGCAACTATGGCTACACCTTC. Translation: CASSQAGNYGYTF. The J gene is TRBJ1-2, the V gene TRBV3-1 (or the pseudogene TRBV3-2), with D uncertain. The CDR3 sequence is 13 residues long. Germline-derived CDR1 and CDR2 are LGHDT and YNNKEL (reference sequence). V lost 1 base, J lost 2 bases, and 5 bases lay in between.

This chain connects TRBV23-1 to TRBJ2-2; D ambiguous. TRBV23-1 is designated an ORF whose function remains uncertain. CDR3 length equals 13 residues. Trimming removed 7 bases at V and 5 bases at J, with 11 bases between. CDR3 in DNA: TGCGCCAGCATCGGACCGCGGACCGGGGAGCTGTTTTTT. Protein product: CASIGPRTGELFF.

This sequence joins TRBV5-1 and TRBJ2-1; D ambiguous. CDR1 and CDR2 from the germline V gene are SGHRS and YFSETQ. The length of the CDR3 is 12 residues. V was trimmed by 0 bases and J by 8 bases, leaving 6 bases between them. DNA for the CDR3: TGCGCCAGCAGCTTGGTACCCGATGAGCAGTTCTTC. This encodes CASSLVPDEQFF. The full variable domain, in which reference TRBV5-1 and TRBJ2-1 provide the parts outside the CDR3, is KAGVTQTPRYLIKTRGQQVTLSCSPISGHRSVSWYQQTPGQGLQFLFEYFSETQRNKGNFPGRFSGRQFSNSRSEMNVSTLELGDSALYLCASSLVPDEQFFGPGTRLTVL.

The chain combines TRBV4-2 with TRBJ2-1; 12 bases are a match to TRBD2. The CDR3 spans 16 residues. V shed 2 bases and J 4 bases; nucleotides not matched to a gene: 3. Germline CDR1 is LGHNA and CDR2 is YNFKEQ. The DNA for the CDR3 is TGTGCCAGCAGCCAACAGACTAGCGGGGGTTACAATGAGCAGTTCTTC. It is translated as CASSQQTSGGYNEQFF.

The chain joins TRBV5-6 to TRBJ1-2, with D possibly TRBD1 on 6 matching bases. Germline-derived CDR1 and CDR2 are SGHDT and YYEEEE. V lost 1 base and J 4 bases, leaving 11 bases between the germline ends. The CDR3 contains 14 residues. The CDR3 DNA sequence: TGTGCCAGCAGCTTGATGGGGGGCCCCTATGGCTACACCTTC. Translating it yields CASSLMGGPYGYTF.

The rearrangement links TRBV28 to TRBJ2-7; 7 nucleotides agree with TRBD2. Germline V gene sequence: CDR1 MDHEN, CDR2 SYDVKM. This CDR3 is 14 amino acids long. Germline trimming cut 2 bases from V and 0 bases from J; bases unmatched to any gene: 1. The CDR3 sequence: CASSLLAVSYEQYF. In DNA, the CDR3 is TGTGCCAGCAGTTTACTAGCGGTCTCCTACGAGCAGTACTTC.

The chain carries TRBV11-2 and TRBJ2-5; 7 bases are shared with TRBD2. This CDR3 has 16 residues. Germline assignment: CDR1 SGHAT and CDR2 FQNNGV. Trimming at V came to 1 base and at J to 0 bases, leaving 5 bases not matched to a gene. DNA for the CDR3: TGTGCCAGCAGCTTAGGACTAGCCTCGTACCAAGAGACCCAGTACTTC. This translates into CASSLGLASYQETQYF.

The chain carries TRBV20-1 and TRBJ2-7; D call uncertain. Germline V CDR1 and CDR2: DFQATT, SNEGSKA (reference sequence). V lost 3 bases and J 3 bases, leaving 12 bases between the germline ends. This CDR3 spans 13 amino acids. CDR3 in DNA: TGCAGTGCTAGTCCCGGACCGATCTACGAGCAGTACTTC. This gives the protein CSASPGPIYEQYF.

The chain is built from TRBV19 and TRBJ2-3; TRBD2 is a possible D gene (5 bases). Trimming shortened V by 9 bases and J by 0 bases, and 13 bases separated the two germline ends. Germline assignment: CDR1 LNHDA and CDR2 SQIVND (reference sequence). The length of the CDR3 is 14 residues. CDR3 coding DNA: TGTGCCAGCCTGAGTGGCGGGAGCACAGATACGCAGTATTTT. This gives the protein CASLSGGSTDTQYF. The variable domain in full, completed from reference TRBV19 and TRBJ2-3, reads DGGITQSPKYLFRKEGQNVTLSCEQNLNHDAMYWYRQDPGQGLRLIYYSQIVNDFQKGDIAEGYSVSREKKESFPLTVTSAQKNPTAFYLCASLSGGSTDTQYFGPGTRLTVL.

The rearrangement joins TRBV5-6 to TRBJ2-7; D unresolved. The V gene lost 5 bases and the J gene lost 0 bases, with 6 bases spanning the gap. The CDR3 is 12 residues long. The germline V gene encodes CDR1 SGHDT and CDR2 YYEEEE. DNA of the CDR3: TGTGCCAGCAGTTCAAGCTCCTACGAGCAGTACTTC. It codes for CASSSSSYEQYF.

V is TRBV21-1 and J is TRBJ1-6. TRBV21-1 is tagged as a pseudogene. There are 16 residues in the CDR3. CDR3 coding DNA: TGTGCCAGCAGCAAGGGCTGGGGGACCTATAATTCACCCCTCCACTTT. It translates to CASSKGWGTYNSPLHF.

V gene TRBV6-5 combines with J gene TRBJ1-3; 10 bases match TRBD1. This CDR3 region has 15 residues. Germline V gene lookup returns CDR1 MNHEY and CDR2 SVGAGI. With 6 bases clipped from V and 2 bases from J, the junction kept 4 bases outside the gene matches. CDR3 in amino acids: CASSADRGTGNTIYF. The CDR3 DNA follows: TGTGCCAGCAGCGCGGACAGGGGGACTGGAAACACCATATATTTT.

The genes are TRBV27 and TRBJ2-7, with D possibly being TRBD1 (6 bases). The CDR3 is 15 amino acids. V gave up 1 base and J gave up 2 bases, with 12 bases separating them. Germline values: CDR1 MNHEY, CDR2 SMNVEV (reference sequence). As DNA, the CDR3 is TGTGCCAGCAGTTTATTATCCCCAGGGGCCTACGAGCAGTACTTC. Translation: CASSLLSPGAYEQYF.

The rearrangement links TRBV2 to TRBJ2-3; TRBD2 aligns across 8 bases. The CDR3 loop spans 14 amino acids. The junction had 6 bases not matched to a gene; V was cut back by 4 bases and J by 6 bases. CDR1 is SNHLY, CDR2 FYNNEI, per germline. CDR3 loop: CASSVAGSGDTQYF. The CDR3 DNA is TGTGCCAGCAGTGTAGCGGGGAGTGGGGATACGCAGTATTTT.

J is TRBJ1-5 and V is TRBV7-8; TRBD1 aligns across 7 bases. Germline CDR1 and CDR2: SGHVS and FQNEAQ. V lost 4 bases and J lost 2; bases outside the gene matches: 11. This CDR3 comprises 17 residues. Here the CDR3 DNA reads TGTGCCAGCAGCTCGTCCCGAAGGGGGCCCGGCAATCAGCCCCAGCATTTT. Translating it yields CASSSSRRGPGNQPQHF.

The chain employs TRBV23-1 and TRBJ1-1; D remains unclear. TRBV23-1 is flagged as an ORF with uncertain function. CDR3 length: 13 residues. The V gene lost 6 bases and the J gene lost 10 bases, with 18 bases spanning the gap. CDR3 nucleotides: TGCGCCAGCAGCCCGATAGGAGGATCGGCAGCTTTCTTT. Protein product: CASSPIGGSAAFF.